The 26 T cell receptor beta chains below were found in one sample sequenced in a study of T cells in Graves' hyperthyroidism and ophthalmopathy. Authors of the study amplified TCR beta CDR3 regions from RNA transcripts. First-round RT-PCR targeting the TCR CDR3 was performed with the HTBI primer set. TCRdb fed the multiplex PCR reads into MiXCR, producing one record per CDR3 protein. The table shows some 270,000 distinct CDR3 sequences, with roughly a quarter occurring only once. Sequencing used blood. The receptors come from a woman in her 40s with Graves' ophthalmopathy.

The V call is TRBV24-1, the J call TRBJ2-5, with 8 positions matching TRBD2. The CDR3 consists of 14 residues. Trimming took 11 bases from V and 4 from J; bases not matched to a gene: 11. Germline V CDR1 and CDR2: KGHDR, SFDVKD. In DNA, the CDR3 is TGTGCCAGCAGCTCCCCGGCGGGAGGAGAGACCCAGTACTTC. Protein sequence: CASSSPAGGETQYF.

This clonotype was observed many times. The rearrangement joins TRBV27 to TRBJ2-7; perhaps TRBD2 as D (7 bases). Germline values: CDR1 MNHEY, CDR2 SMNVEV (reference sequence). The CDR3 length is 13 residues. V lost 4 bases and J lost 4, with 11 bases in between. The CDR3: CASSSGGPYEQYF. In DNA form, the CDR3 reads TGTGCCAGCAGTTCCGGGGGGCCTTACGAGCAGTACTTC.

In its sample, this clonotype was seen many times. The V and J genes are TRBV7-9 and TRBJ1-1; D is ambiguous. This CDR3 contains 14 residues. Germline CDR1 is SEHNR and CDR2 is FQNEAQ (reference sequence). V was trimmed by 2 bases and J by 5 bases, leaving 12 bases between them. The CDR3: CASSLRGFGTEAFF. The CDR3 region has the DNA TGTGCCAGCAGCTTAAGAGGGTTCGGGACTGAAGCTTTCTTT.

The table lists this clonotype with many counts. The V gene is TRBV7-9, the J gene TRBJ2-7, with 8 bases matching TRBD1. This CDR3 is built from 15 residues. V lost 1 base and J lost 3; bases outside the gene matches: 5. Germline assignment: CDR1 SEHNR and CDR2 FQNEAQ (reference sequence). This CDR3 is CASSLGTGNFYEQYF. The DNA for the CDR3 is TGTGCCAGCAGCTTAGGGACAGGGAATTTCTACGAGCAGTACTTC.

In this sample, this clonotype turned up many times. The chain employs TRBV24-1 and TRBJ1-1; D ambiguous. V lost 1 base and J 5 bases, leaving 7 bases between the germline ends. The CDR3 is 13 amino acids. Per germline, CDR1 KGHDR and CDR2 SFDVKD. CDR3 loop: CATSDLPGTEAFF. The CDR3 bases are TGTGCCACCAGTGATTTACCGGGAACTGAAGCTTTCTTT.

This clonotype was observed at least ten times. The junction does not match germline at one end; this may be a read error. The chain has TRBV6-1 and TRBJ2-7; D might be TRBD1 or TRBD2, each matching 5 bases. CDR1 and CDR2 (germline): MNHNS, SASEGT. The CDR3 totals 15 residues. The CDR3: CASSEPGRRSHEQYF. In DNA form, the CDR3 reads TGTGCCAGCAGTGAACCGGGACGCCGCTCCCACGAGCAGTACTTC.

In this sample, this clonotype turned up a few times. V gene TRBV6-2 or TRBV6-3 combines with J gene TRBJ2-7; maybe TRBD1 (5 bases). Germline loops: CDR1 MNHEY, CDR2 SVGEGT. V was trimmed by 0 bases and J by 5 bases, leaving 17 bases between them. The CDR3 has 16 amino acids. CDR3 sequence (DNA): TGTGCCAGCAGTTACTCGATGGGGCGGCCGATTAACGAGCAGTACTTC. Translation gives CASSYSMGRPINEQYF.

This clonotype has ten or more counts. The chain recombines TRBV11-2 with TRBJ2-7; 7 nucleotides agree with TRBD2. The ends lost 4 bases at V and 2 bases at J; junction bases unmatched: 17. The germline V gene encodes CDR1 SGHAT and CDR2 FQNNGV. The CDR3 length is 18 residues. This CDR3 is CASSYLGRAGSQPYEQYF. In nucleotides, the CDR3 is TGTGCCAGCAGCTACTTAGGGCGAGCGGGATCGCAGCCCTACGAGCAGTACTTC.

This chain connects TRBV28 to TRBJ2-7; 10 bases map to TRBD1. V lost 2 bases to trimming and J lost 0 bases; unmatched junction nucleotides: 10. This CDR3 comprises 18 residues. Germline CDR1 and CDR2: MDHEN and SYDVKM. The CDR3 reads CASSLPGTGASTSYEQYF. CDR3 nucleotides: TGTGCCAGCAGTTTACCCGGGACAGGGGCCTCCACCTCCTACGAGCAGTACTTC.

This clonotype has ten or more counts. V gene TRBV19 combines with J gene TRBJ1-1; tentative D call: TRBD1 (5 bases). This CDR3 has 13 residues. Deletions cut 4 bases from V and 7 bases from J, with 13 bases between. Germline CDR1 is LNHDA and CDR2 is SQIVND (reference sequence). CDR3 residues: CASSTKTVHEAFF. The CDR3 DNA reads TGTGCCAGTAGTACCAAGACAGTACATGAAGCTTTCTTT.

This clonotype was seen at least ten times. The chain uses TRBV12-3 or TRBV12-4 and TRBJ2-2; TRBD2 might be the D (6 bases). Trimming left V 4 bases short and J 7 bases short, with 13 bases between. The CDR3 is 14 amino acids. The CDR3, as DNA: TGTGCCAGCAGTTCTCCGAGGAGGGTCGGGGAGCTGTTTTTT. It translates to CASSSPRRVGELFF.

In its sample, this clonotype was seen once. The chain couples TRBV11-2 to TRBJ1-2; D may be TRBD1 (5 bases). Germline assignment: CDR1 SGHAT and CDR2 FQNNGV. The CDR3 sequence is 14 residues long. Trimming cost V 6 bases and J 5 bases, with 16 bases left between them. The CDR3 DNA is TGTGCCAGCAGTCCGGGCGGGGGGAAGTATGGCTACACCTTC. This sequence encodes CASSPGGGKYGYTF.

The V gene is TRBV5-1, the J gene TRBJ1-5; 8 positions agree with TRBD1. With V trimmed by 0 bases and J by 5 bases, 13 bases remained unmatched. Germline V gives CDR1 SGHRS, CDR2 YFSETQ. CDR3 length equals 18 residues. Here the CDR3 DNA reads TGCGCCAGCAGCTTGGCCCCCTCCGGACAGGGAAAGTATCAGCCCCAGCATTTT. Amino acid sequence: CASSLAPSGQGKYQPQHF.

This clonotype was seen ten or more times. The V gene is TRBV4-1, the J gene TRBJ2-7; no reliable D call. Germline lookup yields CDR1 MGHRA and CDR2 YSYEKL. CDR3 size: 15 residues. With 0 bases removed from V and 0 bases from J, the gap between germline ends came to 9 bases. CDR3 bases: TGCGCCAGCAGCCAAGATCCGGGCCACTCCTACGAGCAGTACTTC. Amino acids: CASSQDPGHSYEQYF.

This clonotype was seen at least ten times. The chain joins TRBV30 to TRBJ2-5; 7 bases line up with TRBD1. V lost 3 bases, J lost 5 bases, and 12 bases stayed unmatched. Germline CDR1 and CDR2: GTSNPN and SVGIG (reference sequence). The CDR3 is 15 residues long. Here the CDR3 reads CAWSLTTGVGETQYF. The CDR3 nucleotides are TGTGCCTGGAGCCTTACTACAGGGGTGGGGGAGACCCAGTACTTC.

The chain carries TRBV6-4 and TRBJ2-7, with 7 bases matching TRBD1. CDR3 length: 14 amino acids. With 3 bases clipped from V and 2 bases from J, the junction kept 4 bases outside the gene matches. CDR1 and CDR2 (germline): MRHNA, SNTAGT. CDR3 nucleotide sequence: TGTGCCAGCAGTGAACGACAGGGTCCCTACGAGCAGTACTTC. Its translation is CASSERQGPYEQYF.

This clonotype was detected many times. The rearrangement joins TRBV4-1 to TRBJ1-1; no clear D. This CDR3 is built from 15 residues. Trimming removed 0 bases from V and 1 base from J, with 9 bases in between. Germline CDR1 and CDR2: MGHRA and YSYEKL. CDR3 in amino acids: CASSQDRVANTEAFF. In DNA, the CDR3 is TGCGCCAGCAGCCAAGATCGGGTCGCGAACACTGAAGCTTTCTTT.

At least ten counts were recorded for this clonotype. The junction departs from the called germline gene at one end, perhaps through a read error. The CDR3 loop is CATTGRTNYGHTF. The DNA of the CDR3 is TGTGCCACCACCGGACGGACCAACTATGGCCACACCTTC. The J gene is TRBJ1-2, the V gene TRBV6-1; D not certain. This CDR3 is built from 13 residues. Germline assignment: CDR1 MNHNS and CDR2 SASEGT.

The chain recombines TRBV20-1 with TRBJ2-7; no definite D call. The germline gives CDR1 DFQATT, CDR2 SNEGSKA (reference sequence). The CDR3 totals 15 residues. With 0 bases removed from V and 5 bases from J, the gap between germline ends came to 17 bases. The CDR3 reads CSARDRHSAVDEQYF. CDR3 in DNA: TGCAGTGCTAGAGATCGCCACTCTGCCGTAGACGAGCAGTACTTC.

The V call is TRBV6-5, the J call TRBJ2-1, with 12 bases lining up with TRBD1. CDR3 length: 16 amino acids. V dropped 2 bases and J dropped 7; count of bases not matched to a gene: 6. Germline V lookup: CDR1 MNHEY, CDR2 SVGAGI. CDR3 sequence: CASSYKGQGALNEQFF. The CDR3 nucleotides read TGTGCCAGCAGTTACAAGGGACAGGGGGCTCTGAATGAGCAGTTCTTC.

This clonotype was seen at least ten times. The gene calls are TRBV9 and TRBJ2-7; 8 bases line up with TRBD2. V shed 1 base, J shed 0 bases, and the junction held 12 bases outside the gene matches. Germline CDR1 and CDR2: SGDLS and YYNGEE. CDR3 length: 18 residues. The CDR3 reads CASSVSGGSSGSSYEQYF. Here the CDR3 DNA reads TGTGCCAGCAGCGTATCCGGGGGGTCCAGCGGGAGCTCCTACGAGCAGTACTTC.

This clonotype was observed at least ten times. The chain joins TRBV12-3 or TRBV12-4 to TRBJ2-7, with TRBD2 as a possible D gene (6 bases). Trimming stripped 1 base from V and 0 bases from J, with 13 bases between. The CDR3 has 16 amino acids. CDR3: CASSLGRGMSSYEQYF. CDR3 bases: TGTGCCAGCAGTTTAGGTCGGGGGATGAGCTCCTACGAGCAGTACTTC.

In DNA, the CDR3 is TGTGCCAGCAGGGACAGGAGTGTTAGCAATCAGCCCCAGCATTTT. As protein: CASRDRSVSNQPQHF. This chain connects TRBV6-1 to TRBJ1-5; 7 nucleotides match TRBD1. The V segment lost 6 bases and the J segment 0 bases; nucleotides outside the gene matches: 5. The germline gives CDR1 MNHNS, CDR2 SASEGT. This CDR3 is built from 15 residues.

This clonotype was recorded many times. CDR3 DNA: TGTGCCAGCAGTTTCTACTACCCGGGGAGCTACACCTTC. This gives the protein CASSFYYPGSYTF. The chain links TRBV28 to TRBJ1-2, with D hard to call. Germline CDR1 and CDR2: MDHEN and SYDVKM. This CDR3 spans 13 amino acids. The V end was cut by 3 bases, the J end by 9 bases, with 14 bases between.

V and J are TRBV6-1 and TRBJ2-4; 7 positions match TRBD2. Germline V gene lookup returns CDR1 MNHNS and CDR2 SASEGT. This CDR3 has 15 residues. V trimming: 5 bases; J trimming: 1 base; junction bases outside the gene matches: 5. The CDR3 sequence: CASSPPGGAKNIQYF. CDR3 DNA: TGTGCCAGCAGTCCCCCCGGGGGGGCCAAAAACATTCAGTACTTC.

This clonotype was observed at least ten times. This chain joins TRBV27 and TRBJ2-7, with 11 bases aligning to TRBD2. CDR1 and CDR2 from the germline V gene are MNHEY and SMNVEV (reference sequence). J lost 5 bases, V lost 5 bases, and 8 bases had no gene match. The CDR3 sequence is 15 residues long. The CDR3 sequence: CASSQRLAGINEQYF. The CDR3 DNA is TGTGCCAGCAGTCAGAGACTAGCGGGAATCAACGAGCAGTACTTC.